This T cell receptor beta chain was identified in a study of blood T cell repertoires in COVID-19. The overall study: Nucleic acid was either cDNA or gDNA, and it came from T cells, B-cell-depleted T cells, or PBMCs.

Per the authors' pipeline: Amplification with reference gene primers provided the estimates of nucleated cell counts. Using immunoSEQ multiplex PCR, the repertoire was profiled, and TCRdb retains in-frame clones only, with some absent. Clone size and V and J calls were adopted from that table, with D and trimming inferred from the DNA. The data contain approximately 63,000 clones, roughly 87% of them singletons. The sample taken for sequencing was peripheral blood. The receptor was derived from an elderly man in a cohort sampled during active COVID-19.

The CDR3, as DNA: TGCGCCAGCAGCTCCGGGACTCAACAAGAGACCCAGTACTTC. Protein product: CASSSGTQQETQYF. This chain links TRBV5-1 with TRBJ2-5; D may be TRBD2 (6 bases). The CDR3 has 14 amino acids. Germline V CDR1 and CDR2: SGHRS, YFSETQ. Trimming took off 3 bases at V and 2 bases at J, with 11 bases between the two ends.